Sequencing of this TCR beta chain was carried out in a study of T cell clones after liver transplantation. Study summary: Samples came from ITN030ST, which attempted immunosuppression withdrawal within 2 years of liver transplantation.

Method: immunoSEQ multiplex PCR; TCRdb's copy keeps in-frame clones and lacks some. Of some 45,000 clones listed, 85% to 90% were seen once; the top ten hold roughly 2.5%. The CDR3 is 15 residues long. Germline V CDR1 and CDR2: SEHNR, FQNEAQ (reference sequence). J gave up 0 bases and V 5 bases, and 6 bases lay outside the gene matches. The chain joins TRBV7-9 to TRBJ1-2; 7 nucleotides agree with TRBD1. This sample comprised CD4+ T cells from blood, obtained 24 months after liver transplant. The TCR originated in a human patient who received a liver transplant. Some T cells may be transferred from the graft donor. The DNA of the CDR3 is TGTGCCAGCAGCGCTCGGACAGGAGCTAACTATGGCTACACCTTC. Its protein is CASSARTGANYGYTF.